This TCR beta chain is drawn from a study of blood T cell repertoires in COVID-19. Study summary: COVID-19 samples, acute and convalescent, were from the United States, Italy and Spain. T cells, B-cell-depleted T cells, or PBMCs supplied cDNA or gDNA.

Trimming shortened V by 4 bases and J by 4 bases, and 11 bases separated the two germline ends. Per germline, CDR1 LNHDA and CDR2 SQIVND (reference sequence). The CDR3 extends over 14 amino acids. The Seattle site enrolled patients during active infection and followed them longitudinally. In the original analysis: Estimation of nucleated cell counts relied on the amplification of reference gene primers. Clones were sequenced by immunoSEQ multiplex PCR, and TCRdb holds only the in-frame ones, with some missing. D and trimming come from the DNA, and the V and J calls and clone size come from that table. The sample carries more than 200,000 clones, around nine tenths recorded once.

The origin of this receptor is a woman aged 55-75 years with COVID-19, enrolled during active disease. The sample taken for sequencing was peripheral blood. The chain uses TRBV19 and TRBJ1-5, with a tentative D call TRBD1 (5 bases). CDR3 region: CASSTRQINQPQHF. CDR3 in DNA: TGTGCCAGTAGTACCCGACAGATAAATCAGCCCCAGCATTTT.